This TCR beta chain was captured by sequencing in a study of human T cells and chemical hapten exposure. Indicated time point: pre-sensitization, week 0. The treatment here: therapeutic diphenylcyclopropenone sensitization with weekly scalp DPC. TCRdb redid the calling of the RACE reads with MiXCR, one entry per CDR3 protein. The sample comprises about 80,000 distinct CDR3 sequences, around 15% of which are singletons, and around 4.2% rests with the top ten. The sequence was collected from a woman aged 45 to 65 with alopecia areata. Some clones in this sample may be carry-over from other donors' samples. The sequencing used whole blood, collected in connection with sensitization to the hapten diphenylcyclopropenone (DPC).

Written as DNA, the CDR3 is TGCGCCAGCAGCTCGGTCGGTTTTGCTAGCGGGAGAAGGTCCCCCGGGGAGCTGTTTTTT. Translation gives CASSSVGFASGRRSPGELFF. The J gene is TRBJ2-2, the V gene TRBV5-1; 10 bases agree with TRBD2. The CDR3 has 20 residues. V lost 3 bases to trimming and J lost 6 bases; unmatched junction nucleotides: 20. The germline V gene encodes CDR1 SGHRS and CDR2 YFSETQ.